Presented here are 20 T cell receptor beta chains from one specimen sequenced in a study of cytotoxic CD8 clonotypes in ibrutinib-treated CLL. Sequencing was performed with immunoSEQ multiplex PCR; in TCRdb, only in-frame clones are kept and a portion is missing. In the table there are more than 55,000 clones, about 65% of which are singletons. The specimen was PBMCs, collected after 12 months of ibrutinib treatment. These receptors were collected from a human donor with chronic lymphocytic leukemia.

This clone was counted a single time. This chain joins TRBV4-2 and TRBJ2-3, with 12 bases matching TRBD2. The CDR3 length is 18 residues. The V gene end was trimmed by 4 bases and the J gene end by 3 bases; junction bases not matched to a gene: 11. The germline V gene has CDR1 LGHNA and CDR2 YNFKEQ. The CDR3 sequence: CASSREEGLAGGTDTQYF. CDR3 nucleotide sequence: TGTGCCAGCAGCCGGGAAGAGGGGCTAGCGGGAGGGACAGATACGCAGTATTTT.

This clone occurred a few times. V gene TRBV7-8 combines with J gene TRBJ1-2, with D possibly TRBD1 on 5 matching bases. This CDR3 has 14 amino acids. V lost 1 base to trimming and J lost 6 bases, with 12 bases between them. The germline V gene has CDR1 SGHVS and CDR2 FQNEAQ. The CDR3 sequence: CASSLVQGGHGYTF. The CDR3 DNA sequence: TGTGCCAGCAGCTTAGTGCAGGGCGGTCATGGCTACACCTTC. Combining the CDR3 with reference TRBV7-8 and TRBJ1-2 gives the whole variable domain GAGVSQSPRYKVAKRGQDVALRCDPISGHVSLFWYQQALGQGPEFLTYFQNEAQLDKSGLPSDRFFAERPEGSVSTLKIQRTQQEDSAVYLCASSLVQGGHGYTFGSGTRLTVV.

CDR3 DNA: TGTGCCAGCTCCTCGCCAGCGAACGAGCAGTACTTC. This gives the protein CASSSPANEQYF. The chain combines TRBV7-3 with TRBJ2-7; D remains ambiguous. Germline V CDR1 and CDR2: SGHTA, FQGTGA. This CDR3 region has 12 residues. The V gene lost 8 bases and the J gene lost 5 bases, with 13 bases spanning the gap.

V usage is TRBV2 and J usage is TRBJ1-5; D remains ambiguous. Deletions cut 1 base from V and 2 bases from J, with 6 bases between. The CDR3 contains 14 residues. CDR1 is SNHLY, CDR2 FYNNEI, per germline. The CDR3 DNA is TGTGCCAGCAGTGAAGGTGATGGCAATCAGCCCCAGCATTTT. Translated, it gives CASSEGDGNQPQHF. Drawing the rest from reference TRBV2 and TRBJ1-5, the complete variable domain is EPEVTQTPSHQVTQMGQEVILRCVPISNHLYFYWYRQILGQKVEFLVSFYNNEISEKSEIFDDQFSVERPDGSNFTLKIRSTKLEDSAMYFCASSEGDGNQPQHFGDGTRLSIL.

The CDR3 DNA reads as TGTGCCAGCAGCCTAGAGACAGGGTTGGGTACTGAAGCTTTCTTT. Its protein product is CASSLETGLGTEAFF. The chain combines TRBV5-4 with TRBJ1-1, with 7 bases aligning to TRBD1. Germline-derived CDR1 and CDR2 are SGHNT and YYREEE (reference sequence). This CDR3 region has 15 residues. V was clipped by 4 bases and J by 5 bases; unmatched bases: 11.

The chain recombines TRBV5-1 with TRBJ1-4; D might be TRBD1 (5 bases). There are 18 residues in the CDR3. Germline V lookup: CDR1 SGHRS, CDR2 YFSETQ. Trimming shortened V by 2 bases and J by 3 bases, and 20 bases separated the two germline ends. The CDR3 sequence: CASSFGSGGYVANEKLFF. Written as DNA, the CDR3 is TGCGCCAGCAGCTTTGGCTCTGGGGGTTATGTAGCTAATGAAAAACTGTTTTTT.

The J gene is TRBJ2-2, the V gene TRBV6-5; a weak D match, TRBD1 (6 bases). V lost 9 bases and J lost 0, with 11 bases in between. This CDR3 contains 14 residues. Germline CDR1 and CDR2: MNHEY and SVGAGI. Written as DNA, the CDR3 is TGTGCCAGTCACCGGACAGCGAACACCGGGGAGCTGTTTTTT. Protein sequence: CASHRTANTGELFF.

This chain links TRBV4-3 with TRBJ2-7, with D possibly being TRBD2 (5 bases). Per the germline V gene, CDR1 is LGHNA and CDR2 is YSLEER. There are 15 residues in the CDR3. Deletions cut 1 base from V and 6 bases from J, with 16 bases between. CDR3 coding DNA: TGCGCCAGCAGCCAAGGCCCTACTACTAGGACCGAGCAGTACTTC. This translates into CASSQGPTTRTEQYF.

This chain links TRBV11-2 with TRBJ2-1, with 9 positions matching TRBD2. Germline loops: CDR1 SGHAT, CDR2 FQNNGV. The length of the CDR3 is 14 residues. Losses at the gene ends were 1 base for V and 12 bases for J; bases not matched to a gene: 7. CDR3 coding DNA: TGTGCCAGCAGCTTAGGGACTAGCGTATTTGGGCAGTTCTTC. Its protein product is CASSLGTSVFGQFF.

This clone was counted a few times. The DNA of the CDR3 is TGTGCCAGCAGCTCGGGGGCCGCCAACTCTGGAAACACCATATATTTT. This encodes CASSSGAANSGNTIYF. The V and J genes are TRBV13 and TRBJ1-3; maybe TRBD1 (6 bases). V dropped 4 bases and J dropped 0 bases, with 13 bases sitting between them. The CDR3 is made up of 16 amino acids. Per the germline V gene, CDR1 is PRHDT and CDR2 is FYEKMQ (reference sequence).

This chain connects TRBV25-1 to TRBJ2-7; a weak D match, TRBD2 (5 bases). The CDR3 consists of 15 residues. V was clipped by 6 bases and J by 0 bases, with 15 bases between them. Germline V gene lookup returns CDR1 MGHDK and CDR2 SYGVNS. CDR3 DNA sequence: TGTGCCAGCAGGACGAGTGGACTGAGCTCCTACGAGCAGTACTTC. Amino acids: CASRTSGLSSYEQYF.

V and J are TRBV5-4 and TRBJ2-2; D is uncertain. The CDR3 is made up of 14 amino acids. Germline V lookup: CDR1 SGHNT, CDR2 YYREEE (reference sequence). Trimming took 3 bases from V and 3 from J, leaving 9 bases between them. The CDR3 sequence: CASSSPKDTGELFF. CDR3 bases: TGTGCCAGCAGCTCCCCAAAGGACACCGGGGAGCTGTTTTTT.

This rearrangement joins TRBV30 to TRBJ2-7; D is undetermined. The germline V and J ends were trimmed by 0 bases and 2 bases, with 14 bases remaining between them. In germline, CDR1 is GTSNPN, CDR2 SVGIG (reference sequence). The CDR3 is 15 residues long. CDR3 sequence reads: CAWSVGPSWTYEQYF. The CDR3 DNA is TGTGCCTGGAGTGTAGGACCCTCATGGACCTACGAGCAGTACTTC.

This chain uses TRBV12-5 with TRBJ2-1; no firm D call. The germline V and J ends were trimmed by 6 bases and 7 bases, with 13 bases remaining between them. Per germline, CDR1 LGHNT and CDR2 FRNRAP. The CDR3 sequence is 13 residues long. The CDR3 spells CASGTTIANEQFF. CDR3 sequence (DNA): TGTGCTAGTGGGACCACCATCGCTAATGAGCAGTTCTTC.

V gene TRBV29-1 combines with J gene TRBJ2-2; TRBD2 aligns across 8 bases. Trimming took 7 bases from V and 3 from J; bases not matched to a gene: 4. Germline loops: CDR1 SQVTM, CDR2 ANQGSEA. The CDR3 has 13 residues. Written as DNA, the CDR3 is TGCAGCGGAACTAGCGGCTACACCGGGGAGCTGTTTTTT. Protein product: CSGTSGYTGELFF.

The CDR3 loop is CASSNPGQGRAGANVLTF. The CDR3 DNA reads as TGTGCCAGCAGTAACCCAGGACAGGGTAGGGCTGGGGCCAACGTCCTGACTTTC. J is TRBJ2-6 and V is TRBV2; 8 positions match TRBD1. The CDR3 spans 18 residues. The germline V gene has CDR1 SNHLY and CDR2 FYNNEI. With 5 bases clipped from V and 2 bases from J, the junction kept 11 bases outside the gene matches.

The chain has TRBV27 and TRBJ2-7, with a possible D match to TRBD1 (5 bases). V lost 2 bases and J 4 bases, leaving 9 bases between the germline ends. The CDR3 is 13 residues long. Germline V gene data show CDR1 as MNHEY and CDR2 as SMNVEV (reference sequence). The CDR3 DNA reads TGTGCCAGCAGTTTACTCCCAGGGTACGAGCAGTACTTC. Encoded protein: CASSLLPGYEQYF.

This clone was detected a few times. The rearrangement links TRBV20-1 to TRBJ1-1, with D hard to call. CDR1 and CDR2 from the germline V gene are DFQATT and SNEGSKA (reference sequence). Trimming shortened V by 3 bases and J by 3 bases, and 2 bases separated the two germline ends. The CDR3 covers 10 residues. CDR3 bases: TGCAGTGCTAGCCACACTGAAGCTTTCTTT. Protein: CSASHTEAFF.

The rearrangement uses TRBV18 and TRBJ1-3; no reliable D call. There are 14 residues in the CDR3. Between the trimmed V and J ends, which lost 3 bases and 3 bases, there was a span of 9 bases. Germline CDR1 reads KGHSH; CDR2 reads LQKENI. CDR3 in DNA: TGTGCCAGCTCACCTACAGAAGATGGAAACACCATATATTTT. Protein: CASSPTEDGNTIYF.

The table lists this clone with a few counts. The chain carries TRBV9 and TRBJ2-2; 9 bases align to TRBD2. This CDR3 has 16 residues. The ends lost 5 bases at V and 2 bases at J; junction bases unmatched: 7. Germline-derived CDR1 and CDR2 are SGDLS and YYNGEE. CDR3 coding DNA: TGTGCCAGCAGTCAGAAGACTAGCGGTAACACCGGGGAGCTGTTTTTT. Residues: CASSQKTSGNTGELFF.